Below are 30 T cell receptor beta chains sequenced from a single sample in a study of blood T cell repertoires in COVID-19. Method: immunoSEQ multiplex PCR; TCRdb's copy keeps in-frame clones and lacks some. The data show around 150,000 clones, with 87% seen just once and about 4.1% held by the top ten. The sequencing input was peripheral blood. These receptors came from a woman in her sixties with active or convalescent COVID-19.

This clone appeared once. V gene TRBV28 combines with J gene TRBJ1-2, with D unresolved. CDR3 length: 12 residues. Germline lookup yields CDR1 MDHEN and CDR2 SYDVKM. V was trimmed by 3 bases and J by 2 bases, leaving 4 bases between them. DNA of the CDR3: TGTGCCAGCAGTTTTTCAAACTATGGCTACACCTTC. As protein: CASSFSNYGYTF.

The rearrangement links TRBV2 to TRBJ2-1; unclear D gene. This CDR3 has 11 residues. Germline loops: CDR1 SNHLY, CDR2 FYNNEI. With 6 bases removed from V and 4 bases from J, the gap between germline ends came to 4 bases. CDR3 in DNA: TGTGCCAGCAGGAGTTACAATGAGCAGTTCTTC. Residues: CASRSYNEQFF.

This clone was seen only once. This chain links TRBV18 with TRBJ2-2; perhaps TRBD1 as D (5 bases). V was trimmed by 0 bases and J by 5 bases, leaving 13 bases between them. The length of the CDR3 is 16 residues. Germline CDR1 and CDR2: KGHSH and LQKENI. CDR3 nucleotide sequence: TGTGCCAGCTCACCACCGGGGCGGCCGGAGACCGGGGAGCTGTTTTTT. The encoded protein is CASSPPGRPETGELFF.

Note on this clone: Compared with germline, one end of the junction differs, possibly owing to a read error. This rearrangement joins TRBV7-7 to TRBJ2-2, with TRBD2 matching 14 bases. The germline gives CDR1 SSHAT, CDR2 FNYEAQ (reference sequence). The CDR3 runs to 15 residues. CDR3 sequence: CASSLGLAGDGELFF. The CDR3, as DNA: TGTGCTAGCAGCCTGGGACTAGCGGGGGACGGGGAGCTGTTTTTT. Full variable domain (outside the CDR3, taken from reference TRBV7-7 and TRBJ2-2): GAGVSQSPRYKVTKRGQDVTLRCDPISSHATLYWYQQALGQGPEFLTYFNYEAQPDKSGLPSDRFSAERPEGSISTLTIQRTEQRDSAMYRCASSLGLAGDGELFFGEGSRLTVL.

The rearrangement joins TRBV2 to TRBJ1-2, with D possibly TRBD1 on 5 matching bases. CDR3 size: 14 residues. Per germline, CDR1 SNHLY and CDR2 FYNNEI. Trimming took 2 bases from V and 4 from J, leaving 11 bases between them. The CDR3 region has the DNA TGTGCCAGCAGTGAATCGACAGCTATCTATGGCTACACCTTC. It encodes CASSESTAIYGYTF.

The J gene is TRBJ2-7, the V gene TRBV6-5, with 7 bases identical to TRBD1. Unmatched junction bases numbered 10, after V lost 5 bases and J lost 3 bases. Germline values: CDR1 MNHEY, CDR2 SVGAGI. The CDR3 is 15 residues long. The CDR3 DNA reads as TGTGCCAGCAGTCAACAGGGGTTAGGGAGCTACGAGCAGTACTTC. Residues: CASSQQGLGSYEQYF.

The chain joins TRBV7-2 to TRBJ1-1; 9 nucleotides line up with TRBD1. J lost 11 bases, V lost 5 bases, and 9 bases had no gene match. The CDR3 loop spans 13 amino acids. Germline CDR1 SGHTA, CDR2 FQGNSA. CDR3 residues: CASSERQGGAAFF. CDR3 sequence (DNA): TGTGCCAGCAGCGAGAGACAGGGGGGGGCCGCTTTCTTT. Together with reference TRBV7-2 and TRBJ1-1, the CDR3 gives the full variable domain: GAGVSQSPSNKVTEKGKDVELRCDPISGHTALYWYRQSLGQGLEFLIYFQGNSAPDKSGLPSDRFSAERTGGSVSTLTIQRTQQEDSAVYLCASSERQGGAAFFGQGTRLTVV.

V is TRBV2 and J is TRBJ2-3, with D uncertain. Germline-derived CDR1 and CDR2 are SNHLY and FYNNEI. The V and J ends lost 2 bases and 0 bases respectively, with 9 bases between them. The length of the CDR3 is 15 residues. CDR3 in DNA: TGTGCCAGCAGTGAACAGTTCTCTAGCACAGATACGCAGTATTTT. It is translated as CASSEQFSSTDTQYF.

The rearrangement links TRBV11-2 to TRBJ2-3; 9 bases align to TRBD1. V was clipped by 1 base and J by 5 bases; unmatched bases: 10. CDR1 is SGHAT and CDR2 is FQNNGV in the germline V gene. The CDR3 runs to 17 residues. CDR3 sequence (DNA): TGTGCCAGCAGCTTAGCCTCCGGGGGACAGGGTGGAGATACGCAGTATTTT. Protein: CASSLASGGQGGDTQYF.

This chain joins TRBV5-6 and TRBJ2-7, with 9 bases aligning to TRBD2. CDR3 size: 15 residues. The germline gives CDR1 SGHDT, CDR2 YYEEEE. Losses at the gene ends were 1 base for V and 2 bases for J; bases not matched to a gene: 4. The CDR3: CASSLWGGGAYEQYF. Written as DNA, the CDR3 is TGTGCCAGCAGCTTGTGGGGCGGGGGGGCCTACGAGCAGTACTTC. Filled out from reference TRBV5-6 and TRBJ2-7, the complete variable domain reads DAGVTQSPTHLIKTRGQQVTLRCSPKSGHDTVSWYQQALGQGPQFIFQYYEEEERQRGNFPDRFSGHQFPNYSSELNVNALLLGDSALYLCASSLWGGGAYEQYFGPGTRLTVT.

The chain is built from TRBV7-2 and TRBJ1-2; TRBD1 matches at 10 bases. V trimming: 1 base; J trimming: 8 bases; junction bases outside the gene matches: 13. The CDR3 loop spans 17 amino acids. From germline, CDR1 is SGHTA and CDR2 FQGNSA. The CDR3 DNA reads as TGTGCCAGCAGCTTAGGAGCGAGAGGACAGGGGGAACACGGCTACACCTTC. Its protein is CASSLGARGQGEHGYTF. Full variable domain (missing parts from reference TRBV7-2 and TRBJ1-2): GAGVSQSPSNKVTEKGKDVELRCDPISGHTALYWYRQSLGQGLEFLIYFQGNSAPDKSGLPSDRFSAERTGGSVSTLTIQRTQQEDSAVYLCASSLGARGQGEHGYTFGSGTRLTVV.

The chain is built from TRBV7-9 and TRBJ1-1; D is undetermined. Trimming stripped 1 base from V and 11 bases from J, with 8 bases between. Germline CDR1 reads SEHNR; CDR2 reads FQNEAQ (reference sequence). The CDR3 consists of 11 residues. As DNA, the CDR3 is TGTGCCAGCAGCTTAGGGCCTTTTGCTTTCTTT. Its protein is CASSLGPFAFF.

V usage is TRBV3-1 (or the pseudogene TRBV3-2) and J usage is TRBJ2-3; D possibly corresponds to TRBD2 (5 bases). V lost 3 bases, J lost 5 bases, and 15 bases lay in between. This CDR3 has 15 residues. Germline V CDR1 and CDR2: LGHDT, YNNKEL (reference sequence). The CDR3 is CASSHRRGGGDTQYF. The DNA for the CDR3 is TGTGCCAGCAGCCATAGACGGGGTGGCGGAGATACGCAGTATTTT.

This sequence joins TRBV7-9 and TRBJ1-2; D is unclear. The CDR3 is made up of 15 amino acids. Germline V gene sequence: CDR1 SEHNR, CDR2 FQNEAQ (reference sequence). The V and J ends lost 0 bases and 1 base respectively, with 9 bases between them. CDR3 sequence: CASSLAAGLNYGYTF. CDR3 DNA sequence: TGTGCCAGCAGCTTAGCAGCAGGCCTTAACTATGGCTACACCTTC.

This chain uses TRBV24-1 with TRBJ2-3; 7 bases fit TRBD1. V trimming: 5 bases; J trimming: 0 bases; junction bases outside the gene matches: 4. Per the germline V gene, CDR1 is KGHDR and CDR2 is SFDVKD. The CDR3 totals 15 residues. CDR3 protein: CATSVSTGSTDTQYF. The CDR3 DNA follows: TGTGCCACCAGTGTATCGACAGGGAGCACAGATACGCAGTATTTT.

Notes on this clone: Other DNA variants within this sample encode the same CDR3. V gene TRBV5-1 combines with J gene TRBJ1-1; D gene ambiguous. The germline gives CDR1 SGHRS, CDR2 YFSETQ. V was shortened by 0 bases and J by 1 base, with 7 bases between the two germline ends. The CDR3 extends over 14 amino acids. CDR3 protein: CASSLGATNTEAFF. CDR3 nucleotides: TGCGCCAGCAGCTTGGGAGCGACGAACACTGAAGCTTTCTTT.

The table lists this clone with a few counts. The CDR3 reads CASSQLAKQNQPQHF. In nucleotides, the CDR3 is TGTGCCAGCAGCCAATTAGCCAAGCAGAACCAGCCCCAGCATTTT. The chain links TRBV16 to TRBJ1-5; no clear D gene. Germline CDR1 KGHSY, CDR2 FQNENV. Deletions cut 1 base from V and 7 bases from J, with 14 bases between. The CDR3 spans 15 residues.

This chain links TRBV4-3 with TRBJ2-7; 8 bases map to TRBD1. V was pared by 3 bases and J by 3 bases, with 4 bases of the junction left unmatched. Germline V gene sequence: CDR1 LGHNA, CDR2 YSLEER. The CDR3 has 14 amino acids. CDR3 loop: CASSHRDRNYEQYF. Written as DNA, the CDR3 is TGCGCCAGCAGCCACCGGGACAGGAACTACGAGCAGTACTTC.

This clone turned up a few times. The V and J genes are TRBV18 and TRBJ1-1; D ambiguous. The CDR3 spans 13 residues. Germline lookup yields CDR1 KGHSH and CDR2 LQKENI. Between the trimmed V and J ends, which lost 2 bases and 4 bases, there was a span of 8 bases. The CDR3 bases are TGTGCCAGCTCACCAGGAGGTCCCACTGAAGCTTTCTTT. This translates into CASSPGGPTEAFF.

The CDR3 DNA follows: TGTGCCAGTAGCAGGACAGGGGACAACGAGCAGTACTTC. Translated: CASSRTGDNEQYF. The rearrangement links TRBV6-5 to TRBJ2-7, with 9 bases lining up with TRBD1. The CDR3 extends over 13 amino acids. The germline CDR1 and CDR2 sequences are MNHEY and SVGAGI. V shed 9 bases and J 5 bases; nucleotides not matched to a gene: 8.

The chain carries TRBV28 and TRBJ2-7, with 7 positions matching TRBD1. V gave up 4 bases and J gave up 3 bases; unmatched junction bases: 3. The CDR3 is 13 residues long. Germline CDR1 MDHEN, CDR2 SYDVKM. The CDR3 region is CASSYRGRYEQYF. The CDR3 DNA follows: TGTGCCAGCAGTTACAGGGGTCGCTACGAGCAGTACTTC.

This chain joins TRBV4-1 and TRBJ1-2; the D gene is possibly TRBD1 (5 bases). V shed 3 bases and J shed 2 bases, with 13 bases lying between them. Germline assignment: CDR1 MGHRA and CDR2 YSYEKL. The CDR3 length is 15 residues. The CDR3 DNA sequence: TGCGCCAGCAGCCAGACAGAAGCCTGGAACTATGGCTACACCTTC. Translation gives CASSQTEAWNYGYTF.

V gene TRBV28 combines with J gene TRBJ2-3, with 8 nucleotides matching TRBD1. Trimming removed 6 bases from V and 1 base from J; junction bases left unmatched: 3. CDR3 length: 14 amino acids. Germline CDR1 MDHEN, CDR2 SYDVKM. The CDR3 protein is CASSLDRGTDTQYF. The CDR3, as DNA: TGTGCCAGCAGCCTGGACAGGGGCACAGATACGCAGTATTTT.

This clone was counted a few times. The chain uses TRBV19 and TRBJ2-7; tentative D call: TRBD1 (5 bases). This CDR3 has 13 residues. Looked up from germline, CDR1 is LNHDA and CDR2 is SQIVND (reference sequence). Deletions cut 3 bases from V and 6 bases from J, with 12 bases between. The CDR3 sequence: CASSIQWQGEQYF. The CDR3 bases are TGTGCCAGTAGTATCCAGTGGCAGGGCGAGCAGTACTTC.

V usage is TRBV7-9 and J usage is TRBJ2-3; D gene ambiguous. The germline V and J ends were trimmed by 5 bases and 0 bases, with 18 bases remaining between them. Germline-derived CDR1 and CDR2 are SEHNR and FQNEAQ (reference sequence). This CDR3 contains 17 residues. The DNA for the CDR3 is TGTGCCAGCAGCATCCCGCTCGAGCGCTCCAGCACAGATACGCAGTATTTT. Translating it yields CASSIPLERSSTDTQYF.

V gene TRBV7-2 combines with J gene TRBJ2-2; D is unclear. CDR3 length equals 14 residues. V lost 3 bases, J lost 3 bases, and 8 bases lay in between. Germline V gene data show CDR1 as SGHTA and CDR2 as FQGNSA. CDR3 DNA: TGTGCCAGCAGCTTTTCAGGTTACACCGGGGAGCTGTTTTTT. Protein product: CASSFSGYTGELFF.

This chain links TRBV5-1 with TRBJ2-2; the match to TRBD1 covers 11 bases. V shed 0 bases, J shed 4 bases, and the junction held 11 bases outside the gene matches. The CDR3 has 19 amino acids. Germline CDR1 is SGHRS and CDR2 is YFSETQ. The CDR3 DNA is TGCGCCAGCAGCTTGGGGCCCATTGGGACAGGGGGTTCCACCGGGGAGCTGTTTTTT. Its protein is CASSLGPIGTGGSTGELFF.

V gene TRBV4-3 combines with J gene TRBJ1-2, with D possibly being TRBD1 (6 bases). There are 14 residues in the CDR3. CDR1 and CDR2 (germline): LGHNA, YSLEER. Trimming pared 0 bases from V and 7 bases from J, leaving 12 bases between. The CDR3 DNA follows: TGCGCCAGCAGCCAAGAAGTACAGGGCCTTGGCTACACCTTC. Translation: CASSQEVQGLGYTF.

The J gene is TRBJ1-4, the V gene TRBV20-1; 7 bases are a match to TRBD1. The V segment lost 3 bases and the J segment 5 bases; nucleotides outside the gene matches: 6. Germline values: CDR1 DFQATT, CDR2 SNEGSKA (reference sequence). The CDR3 is 14 amino acids. This CDR3 is CSASQTGANEKLFF. As DNA, the CDR3 is TGCAGTGCTAGTCAAACAGGGGCCAATGAAAAACTGTTTTTT.

This clone was detected only once. CDR3 bases: TGCAGCGCCGTAGGACAGGGAAAGGATGGCTACACCTTC. This encodes CSAVGQGKDGYTF. The chain carries TRBV29-1 and TRBJ1-2, with 8 bases lining up with TRBD1. The germline CDR1 and CDR2 sequences are SQVTM and ANQGSEA. Trimming took 7 bases from V and 6 from J; bases not matched to a gene: 10. The CDR3 is 13 amino acids.